Each of the 28 T cell receptor beta chains below was sequenced from the same sample in a study of blood T cell repertoires in COVID-19 (TCRdb year 2020). Library prep was done by the immunoSEQ multiplex PCR assay. Here the immuneACCESS table is served through TCRdb, limited to in-frame sequences with V and J called. Missing clones are a known gap in these copies; in checked studies unresolved V genes cover under half, and the rest lacks a known reason. This sample holds some 180,000 clones; about nine tenths were observed only once. The ten largest clones add up to approximately 6.7% of the sample. The sequenced material came from peripheral blood. All receptors derive from a man in his forties with acute or convalescent COVID-19.

V and J are TRBV30 and TRBJ2-7; D is possibly TRBD2 (6 bases). The CDR3 is 17 residues long. Germline assignment: CDR1 GTSNPN and CDR2 SVGIG (reference sequence). V lost 1 base and J 2 bases, leaving 21 bases between the germline ends. CDR3 amino acids: CAWSEGPRGTGTYEQYF. CDR3 bases: TGTGCCTGGAGTGAGGGCCCCCGGGGGACGGGGACCTACGAGCAGTACTTC.

J is TRBJ1-1 and V is TRBV20-1; D is uncertain. Deletions cut 8 bases from V and 7 bases from J, with 11 bases between. The CDR3 has 10 residues. Germline values: CDR1 DFQATT, CDR2 SNEGSKA (reference sequence). CDR3 amino acids: CSLQRDEAFF. The CDR3 DNA reads TGCAGTCTCCAGAGGGATGAAGCTTTCTTT.

The CDR3 DNA sequence: TGTGCCAGCAGTTATCCGGGACAGAACTACGAGCAGTACTTC. This codes for CASSYPGQNYEQYF. The chain has TRBV28 and TRBJ2-7; 7 bases agree with TRBD1. Germline CDR1 MDHEN, CDR2 SYDVKM. This CDR3 is 14 amino acids long. V gave up 4 bases and J gave up 3 bases; unmatched junction bases: 6.

The gene calls are TRBV27 and TRBJ2-7; 9 positions agree with TRBD1. Losses at the gene ends were 5 bases for V and 6 bases for J; bases not matched to a gene: 14. The CDR3 totals 16 residues. Germline-derived CDR1 and CDR2 are MNHEY and SMNVEV (reference sequence). The CDR3 region is CASSQTGTGFPSEQYF. As DNA, the CDR3 is TGTGCCAGCAGTCAAACCGGGACAGGGTTCCCGTCCGAGCAGTACTTC.

The J gene is TRBJ2-1, the V gene TRBV28; D might be TRBD2 (7 bases). Germline V gene lookup returns CDR1 MDHEN and CDR2 SYDVKM. The CDR3 sequence is 16 residues long. Trimming cost V 1 base and J 3 bases, with 13 bases left between them. Here the CDR3 reads CASSLYGGAGYNEQFF. CDR3 nucleotides: TGTGCCAGCAGTTTATATGGGGGGGCGGGCTACAATGAGCAGTTCTTC.

There are a few counts of this clone. The V call is TRBV7-9, the J call TRBJ1-1; D gene ambiguous. The CDR3 spans 14 residues. In germline, CDR1 is SEHNR, CDR2 FQNEAQ (reference sequence). V was cut by 7 bases and J by 1 base, with 13 bases left in between. CDR3 sequence reads: CASTLRVPNTEAFF. The CDR3 DNA reads as TGTGCCAGCACCTTGAGGGTTCCGAACACTGAAGCTTTCTTT.

The chain combines TRBV19 with TRBJ1-3; TRBD1 might be the D (6 bases). The CDR3 length is 17 residues. Germline V gene lookup returns CDR1 LNHDA and CDR2 SQIVND (reference sequence). V was pared by 0 bases and J by 0 bases, with 12 bases between. The CDR3 sequence: CASSIDPGQRSGNTIYF. Written as DNA, the CDR3 is TGTGCCAGTAGTATAGATCCCGGACAGCGCTCTGGAAACACCATATATTTT.

This rearrangement joins TRBV28 to TRBJ1-2; no definite D call. V was clipped by 1 base and J by 4 bases, with 10 bases between them. The germline V gene has CDR1 MDHEN and CDR2 SYDVKM. The CDR3 is 14 amino acids. In nucleotides, the CDR3 is TGTGCCAGCAGTTTATCTAGAGTGACCTATGGCTACACCTTC. Translation gives CASSLSRVTYGYTF.

This chain connects TRBV6-5 to TRBJ1-2; the match to TRBD1 covers 7 bases. J gave up 5 bases and V 5 bases, and 11 bases lay outside the gene matches. The germline gives CDR1 MNHEY, CDR2 SVGAGI. The CDR3 extends over 15 amino acids. Here the CDR3 reads CASSPTGTAIYGYTF. The CDR3 DNA follows: TGTGCCAGCAGTCCGACTGGGACAGCCATTTATGGCTACACCTTC.

The chain uses TRBV4-2 and TRBJ2-7, with TRBD2 matching 7 bases. The CDR3 is made up of 18 amino acids. V gave up 0 bases and J gave up 0 bases; unmatched junction bases: 11. Germline V gives CDR1 LGHNA, CDR2 YNFKEQ. The CDR3 reads CASSQDQTSVFFSYEQYF. CDR3 nucleotides: TGTGCCAGCAGCCAAGACCAAACTAGCGTTTTTTTCTCCTACGAGCAGTACTTC.

J is TRBJ1-2 and V is TRBV29-1, with 8 nucleotides matching TRBD1. This CDR3 has 15 amino acids. Germline V lookup: CDR1 SQVTM, CDR2 ANQGSEA. Trimming took 0 bases from V and 2 from J; bases not matched to a gene: 5. The CDR3 region has the DNA TGCAGCGTTGAAGAGTACAGGGGGGAAAACTATGGCTACACCTTC. It encodes CSVEEYRGENYGYTF. Drawing the rest from reference TRBV29-1 and TRBJ1-2, the complete variable domain is SAVISQKPSRDICQRGTSLTIQCQVDSQVTMMFWYRQQPGQSLTLIATANQGSEATYESGFVIDKFPISRPNLTFSTLTVSNMSPEDSSIYLCSVEEYRGENYGYTFGSGTRLTVV.

This chain uses TRBV2 with TRBJ1-2; D not resolved. The germline V gene has CDR1 SNHLY and CDR2 FYNNEI. This CDR3 is 14 amino acids long. V gave up 3 bases and J gave up 7 bases, with 15 bases separating them. The CDR3 DNA reads TGTGCCAGCAGTGACGCGGGATCCTCGTTTGGCTACACCTTC. This codes for CASSDAGSSFGYTF.

V is TRBV19 and J is TRBJ2-7; D unclear. Trimming pared 5 bases from V and 0 bases from J, leaving 8 bases between. Germline V CDR1 and CDR2: LNHDA, SQIVND (reference sequence). The length of the CDR3 is 13 residues. CDR3 DNA sequence: TGTGCCAGTAGTGCAGGTAGCTCCTACGAGCAGTACTTC. Its translation: CASSAGSSYEQYF.

V is TRBV15 and J is TRBJ2-2; unclear D gene. There are 14 residues in the CDR3. The germline V gene has CDR1 LNHNV and CDR2 YYDKDF (reference sequence). Trimming took 0 bases from V and 5 from J, leaving 7 bases between them. CDR3 DNA sequence: TGTGCCACCAGCAGAGATGTGAGGACCGGGGAGCTGTTTTTT. Its translation: CATSRDVRTGELFF.

The chain combines TRBV3-1 (or the pseudogene TRBV3-2) with TRBJ1-1; no clear D gene. V lost 4 bases and J 0 bases, leaving 12 bases between the germline ends. Germline values: CDR1 LGHDT, CDR2 YNNKEL (reference sequence). CDR3 length equals 15 residues. The CDR3 DNA reads as TGTGCCAGCAGCCCTAGTGAAGGCATGAACACTGAAGCTTTCTTT. Its protein product is CASSPSEGMNTEAFF.

The J gene is TRBJ1-5, the V gene TRBV6-5, with TRBD1 matching 8 bases. Looked up from germline, CDR1 is MNHEY and CDR2 is SVGAGI. The CDR3 runs to 15 residues. V lost 4 bases and J lost 6; bases outside the gene matches: 8. Here the CDR3 DNA reads TGTGCCAGCAGTTCCGACAGGGGCACGGGTCAGCCCCAGCATTTT. Translating gives CASSSDRGTGQPQHF.

The rearrangement uses TRBV10-3 and TRBJ1-3; a possible D gene is TRBD1 (6 bases). The germline V and J ends were trimmed by 7 bases and 0 bases, with 10 bases remaining between them. The CDR3 sequence is 14 residues long. Germline loops: CDR1 ENHRY, CDR2 SYGVKD. The CDR3: CAITTGSSGNTIYF. CDR3 nucleotides: TGTGCCATCACCACAGGGAGCTCTGGAAACACCATATATTTT.

The count of this clone is one. The gene calls are TRBV19 and TRBJ2-2; D possibly corresponds to TRBD2 (6 bases). This CDR3 contains 16 residues. Germline loops: CDR1 LNHDA, CDR2 SQIVND (reference sequence). V dropped 5 bases and J dropped 6 bases, with 19 bases sitting between them. CDR3 DNA sequence: TGTGCCAGTAGTCCGCGATTCGGACTACAGCCCGGGGAGCTGTTTTTT. Its translation is CASSPRFGLQPGELFF.

The chain joins TRBV24-1 to TRBJ2-3; 10 bases agree with TRBD1. V gave up 1 base and J gave up 0 bases; unmatched junction bases: 3. Germline CDR1 reads KGHDR; CDR2 reads SFDVKD. There are 17 residues in the CDR3. The CDR3 coding sequence is TGTGCCACCAGTGATTTCGGGACAGGGGACAGCACAGATACGCAGTATTTT. Residues: CATSDFGTGDSTDTQYF.

V is TRBV6-5 and J is TRBJ2-1; 7 nucleotides match TRBD2. This CDR3 has 16 amino acids. Looked up from germline, CDR1 is MNHEY and CDR2 is SVGAGI. V lost 0 bases to trimming and J lost 5 bases; unmatched junction nucleotides: 7. CDR3 protein: CASSYSSGKGDNEQFF. CDR3 sequence (DNA): TGTGCCAGCAGTTACTCGAGCGGGAAGGGAGACAATGAGCAGTTCTTC.

V and J are TRBV7-8 and TRBJ2-1, with 8 bases lining up with TRBD2. J gave up 7 bases and V 4 bases, and 3 bases lay outside the gene matches. This CDR3 has 13 amino acids. Germline CDR1 reads SGHVS; CDR2 reads FQNEAQ. CDR3 sequence reads: CASSSGGPNEQFF. The DNA for the CDR3 is TGTGCCAGCAGCTCGGGGGGGCCTAATGAGCAGTTCTTC.

The chain employs TRBV4-2 and TRBJ1-5; D gene uncertain. The CDR3 totals 15 residues. V lost 10 bases, J lost 0 bases, and 16 bases lay in between. CDR1 is LGHNA, CDR2 YNFKEQ, per germline. The DNA of the CDR3 is TGTGCCACGGGTGAGAGGGTAGGTAGCAATCAGCCCCAGCATTTT. As protein: CATGERVGSNQPQHF.

This clone was observed a handful of times. The chain is built from TRBV13 and TRBJ1-5, with D tentatively TRBD1 (5 bases). V was pared by 3 bases and J by 1 base, with 7 bases between. This CDR3 has 14 amino acids. The germline V gene has CDR1 PRHDT and CDR2 FYEKMQ (reference sequence). This CDR3 reads CASSFGGSNQPQHF. CDR3 nucleotides: TGTGCCAGCAGCTTCGGGGGAAGCAATCAGCCCCAGCATTTT.

The CDR3 protein is CASRYSPPEAFF. The CDR3 DNA reads as TGTGCCAGCAGATATAGTCCGCCTGAAGCTTTCTTT. The chain recombines TRBV2 with TRBJ1-1, with D unresolved. The germline V gene encodes CDR1 SNHLY and CDR2 FYNNEI. The V end lost 6 bases, the J end lost 6 bases, and 11 bases lay between the germline ends. The CDR3 contains 12 residues.

The chain is built from TRBV30 and TRBJ1-6; possibly TRBD1 for D (5 bases). Per the germline V gene, CDR1 is GTSNPN and CDR2 is SVGIG (reference sequence). V was shortened by 3 bases and J by 7 bases, with 13 bases between the two germline ends. The CDR3 runs to 14 residues. CDR3: CAWRTDQINSPLHF. CDR3 coding DNA: TGTGCCTGGAGGACAGACCAAATCAATTCACCCCTCCACTTT.

This clone was seen only once. The CDR3 region has the DNA TGCAGCGTTGCATGGGGGCTGGACACTGAAGCTTTCTTT. Translating it yields CSVAWGLDTEAFF. J is TRBJ1-1 and V is TRBV29-1, with a possible D match to TRBD1 (6 bases). Looked up from germline, CDR1 is SQVTM and CDR2 is ANQGSEA. The length of the CDR3 is 13 residues. The germline V and J ends were trimmed by 4 bases and 3 bases, with 12 bases remaining between them.

This sequence joins TRBV23-1 and TRBJ1-1; 11 bases line up with TRBD1. TRBV23-1 is noted as an ORF with a role that remains uncertain. V was pared by 4 bases and J by 4 bases, with 5 bases of the junction left unmatched. CDR3 length: 15 residues. CDR3 coding DNA: TGCGCCAGCAGTCCCCGGGACAGGGGGTGCACTGAAGCTTTCTTT. Translation: CASSPRDRGCTEAFF.

The chain has TRBV9 and TRBJ1-1; D is possibly TRBD1 (5 bases). Trimming shortened V by 0 bases and J by 4 bases, and 10 bases separated the two germline ends. The germline CDR1 and CDR2 sequences are SGDLS and YYNGEE. The CDR3 extends over 14 amino acids. For the CDR3, the DNA is TGTGCCAGCAGCGTAGGGGTCAGGGCCACTGAAGCTTTCTTT. Its protein product is CASSVGVRATEAFF.